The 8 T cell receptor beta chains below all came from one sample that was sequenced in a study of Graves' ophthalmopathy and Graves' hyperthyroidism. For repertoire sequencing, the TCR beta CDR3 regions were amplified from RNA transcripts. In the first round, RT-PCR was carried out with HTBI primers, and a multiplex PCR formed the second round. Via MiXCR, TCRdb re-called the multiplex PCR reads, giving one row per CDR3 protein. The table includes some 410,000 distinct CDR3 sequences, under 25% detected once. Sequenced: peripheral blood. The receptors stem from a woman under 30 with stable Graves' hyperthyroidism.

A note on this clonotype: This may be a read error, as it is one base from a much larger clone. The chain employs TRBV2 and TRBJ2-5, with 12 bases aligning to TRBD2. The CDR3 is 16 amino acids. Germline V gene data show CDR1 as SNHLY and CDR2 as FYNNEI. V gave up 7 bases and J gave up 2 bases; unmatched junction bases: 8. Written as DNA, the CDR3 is TGTGCCAGCATACTAGCGGGGGGAAGGAGACAAGAGACCCAGTACTTC. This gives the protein CASILAGGRRQETQYF.

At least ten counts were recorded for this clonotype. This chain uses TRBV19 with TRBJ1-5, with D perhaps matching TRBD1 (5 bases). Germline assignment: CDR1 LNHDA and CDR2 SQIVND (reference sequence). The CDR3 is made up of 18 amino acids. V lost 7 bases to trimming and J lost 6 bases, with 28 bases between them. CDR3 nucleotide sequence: TGTGCCAGTACTAAGGGACTCTCCCGGGCCCCCGATGGTCAGCCCCAGCATTTT. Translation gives CASTKGLSRAPDGQPQHF.

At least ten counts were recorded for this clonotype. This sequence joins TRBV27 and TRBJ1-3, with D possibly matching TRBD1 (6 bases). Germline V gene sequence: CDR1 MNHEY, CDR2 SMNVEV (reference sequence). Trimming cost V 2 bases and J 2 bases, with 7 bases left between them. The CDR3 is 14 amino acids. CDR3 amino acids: CASSLNRAGNTIYF. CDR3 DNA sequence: TGTGCCAGCAGTTTAAACAGGGCTGGAAACACCATATATTTT.

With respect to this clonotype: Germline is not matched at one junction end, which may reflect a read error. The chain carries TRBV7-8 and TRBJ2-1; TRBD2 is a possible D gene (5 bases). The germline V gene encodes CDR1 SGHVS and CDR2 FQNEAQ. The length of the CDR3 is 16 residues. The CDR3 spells CASRARALSSYNEKFF. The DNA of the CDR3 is TGTGCCAGCAGGGCGAGGGCTTTGAGCTCCTACAATGAGAAGTTCTTC.

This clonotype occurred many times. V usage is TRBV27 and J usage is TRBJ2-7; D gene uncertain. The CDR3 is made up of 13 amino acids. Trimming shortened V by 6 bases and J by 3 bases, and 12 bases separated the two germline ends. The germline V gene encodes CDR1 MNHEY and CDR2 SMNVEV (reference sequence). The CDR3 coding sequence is TGTGCCAGCAGGCCGTCCCACTTCTACGAGCAGTACTTC. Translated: CASRPSHFYEQYF.

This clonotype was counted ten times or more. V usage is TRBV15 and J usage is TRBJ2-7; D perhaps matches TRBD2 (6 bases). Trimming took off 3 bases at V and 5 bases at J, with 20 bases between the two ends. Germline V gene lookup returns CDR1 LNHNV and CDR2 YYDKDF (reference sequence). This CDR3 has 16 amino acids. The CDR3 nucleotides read TGTGCCACCAGCAGGGGACGGGGGAGGCTGTCGGACGAGCAGTACTTC. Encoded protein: CATSRGRGRLSDEQYF.

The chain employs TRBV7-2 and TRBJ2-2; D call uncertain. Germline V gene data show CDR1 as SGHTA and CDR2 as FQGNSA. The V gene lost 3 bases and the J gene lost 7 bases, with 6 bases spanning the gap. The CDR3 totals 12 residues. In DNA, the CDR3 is TGTGCCAGCAGCTTTGAAATCGGGGAGCTGTTTTTT. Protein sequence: CASSFEIGELFF. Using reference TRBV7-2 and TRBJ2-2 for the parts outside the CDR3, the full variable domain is GAGVSQSPSNKVTEKGKDVELRCDPISGHTALYWYRQSLGQGLEFLIYFQGNSAPDKSGLPSDRFSAERTGGSVSTLTIQRTQQEDSAVYLCASSFEIGELFFGEGSRLTVL.

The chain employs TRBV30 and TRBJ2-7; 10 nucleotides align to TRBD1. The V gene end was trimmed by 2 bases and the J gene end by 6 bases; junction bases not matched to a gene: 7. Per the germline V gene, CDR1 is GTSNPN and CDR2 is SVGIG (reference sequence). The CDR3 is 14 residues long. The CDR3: CAWSTGTGVGEQYF. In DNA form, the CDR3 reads TGTGCCTGGAGTACAGGGACAGGGGTGGGCGAGCAGTACTTC.